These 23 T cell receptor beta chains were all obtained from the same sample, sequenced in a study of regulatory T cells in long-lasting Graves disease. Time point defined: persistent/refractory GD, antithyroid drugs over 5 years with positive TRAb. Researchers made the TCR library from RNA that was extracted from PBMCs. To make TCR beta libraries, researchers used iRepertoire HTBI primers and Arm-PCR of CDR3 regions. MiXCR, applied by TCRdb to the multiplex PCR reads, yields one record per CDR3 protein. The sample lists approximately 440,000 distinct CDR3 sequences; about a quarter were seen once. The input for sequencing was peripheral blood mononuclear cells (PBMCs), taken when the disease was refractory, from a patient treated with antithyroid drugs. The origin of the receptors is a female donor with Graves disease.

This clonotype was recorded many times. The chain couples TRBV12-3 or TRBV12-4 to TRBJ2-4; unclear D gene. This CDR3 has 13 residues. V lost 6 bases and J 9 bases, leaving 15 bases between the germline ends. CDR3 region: CASSRTRGSIQYF. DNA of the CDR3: TGTGCCAGCAGCCGCACCCGAGGAAGCATTCAGTACTTC.

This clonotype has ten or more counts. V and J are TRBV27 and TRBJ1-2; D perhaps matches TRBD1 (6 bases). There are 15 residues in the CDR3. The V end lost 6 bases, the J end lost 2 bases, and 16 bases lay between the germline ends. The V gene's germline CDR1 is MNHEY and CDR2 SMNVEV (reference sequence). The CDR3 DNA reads TGTGCCAGCAGCACAGGGCCTGTCCCCAACTATGGCTACACCTTC. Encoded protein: CASSTGPVPNYGYTF.

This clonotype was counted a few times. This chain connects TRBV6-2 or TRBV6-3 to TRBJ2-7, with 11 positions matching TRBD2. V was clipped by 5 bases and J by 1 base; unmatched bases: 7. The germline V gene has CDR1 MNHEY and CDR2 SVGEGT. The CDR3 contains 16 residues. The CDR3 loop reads CASSEFTSGSSYEQYF. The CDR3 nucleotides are TGTGCCAGCAGTGAGTTTACTAGCGGGAGTTCCTACGAGCAGTACTTC.

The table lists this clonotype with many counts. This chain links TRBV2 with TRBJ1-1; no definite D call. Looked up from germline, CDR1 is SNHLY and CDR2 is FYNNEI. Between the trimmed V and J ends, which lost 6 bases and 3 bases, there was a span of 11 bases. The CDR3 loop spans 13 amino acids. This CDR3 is CASRGAEDTEAFF. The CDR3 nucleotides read TGTGCCAGCAGGGGAGCGGAGGACACTGAAGCTTTCTTT.

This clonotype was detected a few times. The CDR3 nucleotides read TGTGCCAGCCTAGACTCGTACAGGGAGAACTTCTATGGCTACACCTTC. Protein sequence: CASLDSYRENFYGYTF. J is TRBJ1-2 and V is TRBV19, with a weak D call TRBD1 (6 bases). Trimming took off 9 bases at V and 4 bases at J, with 24 bases between the two ends. The CDR3 sequence is 16 residues long. Per the germline V gene, CDR1 is LNHDA and CDR2 is SQIVND (reference sequence). The variable domain in full, completed from reference TRBV19 and TRBJ1-2, reads DGGITQSPKYLFRKEGQNVTLSCEQNLNHDAMYWYRQDPGQGLRLIYYSQIVNDFQKGDIAEGYSVSREKKESFPLTVTSAQKNPTAFYLCASLDSYRENFYGYTFGSGTRLTVV.

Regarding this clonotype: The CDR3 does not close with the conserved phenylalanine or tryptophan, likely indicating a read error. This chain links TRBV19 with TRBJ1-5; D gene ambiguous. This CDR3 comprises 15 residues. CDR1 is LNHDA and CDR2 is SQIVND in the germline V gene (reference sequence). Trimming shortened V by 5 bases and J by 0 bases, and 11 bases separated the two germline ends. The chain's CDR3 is CASSLDLYSNQPQHS. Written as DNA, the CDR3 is TGTGCCAGTAGTTTGGACCTTTATAGCAATCAGCCCCAGCATTCT.

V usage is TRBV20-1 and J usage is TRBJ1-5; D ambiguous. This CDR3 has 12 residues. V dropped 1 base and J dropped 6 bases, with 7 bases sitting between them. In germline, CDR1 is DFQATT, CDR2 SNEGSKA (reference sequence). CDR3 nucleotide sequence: TGCAGTGCTAGAGGCGTGGGTCAGCCCCAGCATTTT. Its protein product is CSARGVGQPQHF.

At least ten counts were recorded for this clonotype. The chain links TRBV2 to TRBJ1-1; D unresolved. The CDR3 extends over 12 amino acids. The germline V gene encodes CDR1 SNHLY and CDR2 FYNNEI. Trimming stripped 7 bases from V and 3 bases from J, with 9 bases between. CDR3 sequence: CASTGFYTEAFF. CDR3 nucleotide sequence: TGTGCCAGCACAGGATTTTACACTGAAGCTTTCTTT.

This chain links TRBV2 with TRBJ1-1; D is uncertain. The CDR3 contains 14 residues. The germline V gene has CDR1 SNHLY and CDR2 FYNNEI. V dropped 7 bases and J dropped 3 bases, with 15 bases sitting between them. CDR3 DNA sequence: TGTGCCAGCACCACACGCCAGCCTTACACTGAAGCTTTCTTT. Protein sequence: CASTTRQPYTEAFF.

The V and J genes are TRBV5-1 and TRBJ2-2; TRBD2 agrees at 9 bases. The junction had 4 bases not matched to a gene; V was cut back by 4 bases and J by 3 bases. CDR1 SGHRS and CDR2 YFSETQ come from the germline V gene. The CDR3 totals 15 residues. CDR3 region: CASSPTSGDTGELFF. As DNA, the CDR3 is TGCGCCAGCAGCCCGACTAGCGGTGACACCGGGGAGCTGTTTTTT.

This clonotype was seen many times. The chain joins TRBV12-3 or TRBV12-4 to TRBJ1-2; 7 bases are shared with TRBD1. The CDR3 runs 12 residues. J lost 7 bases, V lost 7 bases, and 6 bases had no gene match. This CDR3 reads CASTTGLGGYTF. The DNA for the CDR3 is TGTGCCAGCACGACAGGGTTGGGTGGCTACACCTTC.

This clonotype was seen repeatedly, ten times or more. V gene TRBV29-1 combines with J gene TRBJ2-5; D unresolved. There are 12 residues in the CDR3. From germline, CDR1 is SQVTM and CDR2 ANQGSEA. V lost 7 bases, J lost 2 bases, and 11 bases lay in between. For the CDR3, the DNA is TGCAGCGGGTGGACGGTACAAGAGACCCAGTACTTC. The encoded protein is CSGWTVQETQYF.

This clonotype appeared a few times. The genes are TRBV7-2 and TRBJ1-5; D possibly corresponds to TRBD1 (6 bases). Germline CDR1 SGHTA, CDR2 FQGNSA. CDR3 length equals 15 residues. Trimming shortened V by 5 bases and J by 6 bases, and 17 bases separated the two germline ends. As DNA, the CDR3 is TGTGCCAGCAGCCCAGACGGGGGGCTGGGTCAGCCCCAGCATTTT. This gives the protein CASSPDGGLGQPQHF.

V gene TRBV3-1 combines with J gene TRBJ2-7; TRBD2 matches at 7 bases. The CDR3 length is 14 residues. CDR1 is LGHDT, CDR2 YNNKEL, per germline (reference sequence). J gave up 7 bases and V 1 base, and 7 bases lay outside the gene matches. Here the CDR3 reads CASSQVLRGSEQYF. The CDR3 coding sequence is TGTGCCAGCAGCCAAGTGCTTCGCGGGAGTGAGCAGTACTTC.

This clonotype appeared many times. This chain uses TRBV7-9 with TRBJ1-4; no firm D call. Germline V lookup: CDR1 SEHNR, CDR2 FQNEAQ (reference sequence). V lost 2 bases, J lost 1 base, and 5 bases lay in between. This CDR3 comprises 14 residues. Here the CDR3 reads CASSLSQTNEKLFF. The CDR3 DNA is TGTGCCAGCAGCTTATCCCAAACTAATGAAAAACTGTTTTTT. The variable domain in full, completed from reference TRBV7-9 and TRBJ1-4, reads DTGVSQNPRHKITKRGQNVTFRCDPISEHNRLYWYRQTLGQGPEFLTYFQNEAQLEKSRLLSDRFSAERPKGSFSTLEIQRTEQGDSAMYLCASSLSQTNEKLFFGSGTQLSVL.

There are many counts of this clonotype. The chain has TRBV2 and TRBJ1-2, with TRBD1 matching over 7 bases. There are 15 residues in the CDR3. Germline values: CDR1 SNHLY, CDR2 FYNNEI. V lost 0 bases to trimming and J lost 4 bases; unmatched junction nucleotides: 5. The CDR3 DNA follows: TGTGCCAGCAGTGAAGCAAGGGGGCATGGCTATGGCTACACCTTC. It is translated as CASSEARGHGYGYTF.

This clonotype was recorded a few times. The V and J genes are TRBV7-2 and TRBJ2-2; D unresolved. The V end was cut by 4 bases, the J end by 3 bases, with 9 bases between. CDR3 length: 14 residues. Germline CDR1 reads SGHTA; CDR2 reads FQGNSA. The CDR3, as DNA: TGTGCCAGCAGCTCTCCAACCTACACCGGGGAGCTGTTTTTT. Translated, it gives CASSSPTYTGELFF. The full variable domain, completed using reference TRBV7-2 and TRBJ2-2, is GAGVSQSPSNKVTEKGKDVELRCDPISGHTALYWYRQSLGQGLEFLIYFQGNSAPDKSGLPSDRFSAERTGGSVSTLTIQRTQQEDSAVYLCASSSPTYTGELFFGEGSRLTVL.

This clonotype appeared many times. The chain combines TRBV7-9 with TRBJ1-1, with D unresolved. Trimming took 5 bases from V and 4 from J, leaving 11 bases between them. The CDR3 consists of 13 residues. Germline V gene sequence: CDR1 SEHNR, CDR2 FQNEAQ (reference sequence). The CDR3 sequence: CASSTRMSTEAFF. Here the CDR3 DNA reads TGTGCCAGCAGCACCCGGATGAGCACTGAAGCTTTCTTT.

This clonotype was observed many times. This CDR3 is CASSFPSGGTYEQYF. The CDR3 DNA follows: TGTGCCAGCAGTTTTCCCTCGGGGGGGACCTACGAGCAGTACTTC. The V and J genes are TRBV28 and TRBJ2-7; TRBD2 matches 8 bases. After removal of 3 bases from V and 2 bases from J, the junction contained 6 bases not matched to a gene. Germline assignment: CDR1 MDHEN and CDR2 SYDVKM. The CDR3 has 15 amino acids.

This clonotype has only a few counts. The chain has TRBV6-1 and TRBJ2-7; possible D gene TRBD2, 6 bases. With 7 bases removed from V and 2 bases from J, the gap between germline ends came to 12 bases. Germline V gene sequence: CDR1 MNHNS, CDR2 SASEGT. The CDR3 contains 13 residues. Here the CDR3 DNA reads TGTGCCAGCAACCCGGCGGGACCCTACGAGCAGTACTTC. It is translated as CASNPAGPYEQYF.

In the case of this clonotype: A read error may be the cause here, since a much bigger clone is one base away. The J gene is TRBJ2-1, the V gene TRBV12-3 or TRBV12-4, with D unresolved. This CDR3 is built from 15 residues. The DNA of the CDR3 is TGTGCCAACAGTCCCCTAGGAAATTGGCCTAATGAGCAGTTCTTC. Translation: CANSPLGNWPNEQFF.

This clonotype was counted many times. The chain's CDR3 is CASNPRAPLRETQYF. The CDR3 bases are TGTGCCAGCAACCCCAGGGCCCCCTTGAGGGAGACCCAGTACTTC. The chain is built from TRBV28 and TRBJ2-5, with D possibly being TRBD1 (5 bases). This CDR3 has 15 amino acids. Germline V CDR1 and CDR2: MDHEN, SYDVKM. The ends were cut back, 7 bases at V and 5 bases at J, with 20 bases in the middle.

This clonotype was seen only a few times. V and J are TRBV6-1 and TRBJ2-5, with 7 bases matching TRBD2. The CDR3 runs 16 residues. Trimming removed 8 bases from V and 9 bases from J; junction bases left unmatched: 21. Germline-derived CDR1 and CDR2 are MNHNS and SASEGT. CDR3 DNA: TGTGCCAGCCCGAAGCATAGCGGGTCCCCAAATTCGGCCCAGTACTTC. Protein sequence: CASPKHSGSPNSAQYF.